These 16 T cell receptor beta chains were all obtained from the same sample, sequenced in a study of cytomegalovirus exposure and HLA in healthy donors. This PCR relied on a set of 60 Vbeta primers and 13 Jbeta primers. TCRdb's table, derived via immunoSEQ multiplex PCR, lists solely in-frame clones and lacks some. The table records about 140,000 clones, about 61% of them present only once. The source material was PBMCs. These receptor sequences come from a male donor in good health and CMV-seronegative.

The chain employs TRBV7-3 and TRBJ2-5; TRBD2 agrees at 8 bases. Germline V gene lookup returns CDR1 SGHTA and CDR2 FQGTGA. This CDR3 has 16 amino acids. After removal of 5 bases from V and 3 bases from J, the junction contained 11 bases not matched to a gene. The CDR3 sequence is CASSPGGGGLEETQYF. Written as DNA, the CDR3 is TGTGCCAGCAGCCCGGGGGGGGGCGGGTTGGAAGAGACCCAGTACTTC.

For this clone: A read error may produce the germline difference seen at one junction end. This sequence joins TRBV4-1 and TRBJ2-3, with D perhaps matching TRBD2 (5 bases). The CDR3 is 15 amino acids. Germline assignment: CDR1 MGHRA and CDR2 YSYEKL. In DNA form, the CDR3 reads TGCTCCAGCAGCCAAGATAGCGTCGGCCGGGATACGCAGTATTTT. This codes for CSSSQDSVGRDTQYF.

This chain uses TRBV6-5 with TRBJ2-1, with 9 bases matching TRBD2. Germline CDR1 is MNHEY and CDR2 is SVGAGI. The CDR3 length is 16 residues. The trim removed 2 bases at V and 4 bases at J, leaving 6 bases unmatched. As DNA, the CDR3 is TGTGCCAGCAGTTACGTCCGCGGGGGGGCATACAATGAGCAGTTCTTC. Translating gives CASSYVRGGAYNEQFF.

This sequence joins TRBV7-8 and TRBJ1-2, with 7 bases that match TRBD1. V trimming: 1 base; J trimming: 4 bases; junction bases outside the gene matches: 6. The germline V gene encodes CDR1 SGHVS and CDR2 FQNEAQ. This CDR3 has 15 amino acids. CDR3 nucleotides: TGTGCCAGCAGCTTAGTTGACAGGGAGGCCTATGGCTACACCTTC. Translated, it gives CASSLVDREAYGYTF.

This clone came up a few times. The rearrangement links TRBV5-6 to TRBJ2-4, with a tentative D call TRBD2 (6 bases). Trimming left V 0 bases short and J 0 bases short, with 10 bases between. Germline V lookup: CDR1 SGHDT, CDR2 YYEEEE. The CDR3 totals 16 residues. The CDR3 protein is CASSLGGTLAKNIQYF. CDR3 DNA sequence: TGTGCCAGCAGCTTGGGGGGGACTCTAGCCAAAAACATTCAGTACTTC. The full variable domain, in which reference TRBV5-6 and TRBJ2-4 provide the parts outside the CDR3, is DAGVTQSPTHLIKTRGQQVTLRCSPKSGHDTVSWYQQALGQGPQFIFQYYEEEERQRGNFPDRFSGHQFPNYSSELNVNALLLGDSALYLCASSLGGTLAKNIQYFGAGTRLSVL.

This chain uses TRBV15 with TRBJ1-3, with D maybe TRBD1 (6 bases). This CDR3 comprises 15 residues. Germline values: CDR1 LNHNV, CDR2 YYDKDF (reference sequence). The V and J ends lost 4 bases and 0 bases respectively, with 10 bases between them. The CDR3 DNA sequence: TGTGCCACCAGCACTGGACAGCACTCTGGAAACACCATATATTTT. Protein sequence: CATSTGQHSGNTIYF. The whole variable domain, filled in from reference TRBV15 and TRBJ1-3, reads DAMVIQNPRYQVTQFGKPVTLSCSQTLNHNVMYWYQQKSSQAPKLLFHYYDKDFNNEADTPDNFQSRRPNTSFCFLDIRSPGLGDTAMYLCATSTGQHSGNTIYFGEGSWLTVV.

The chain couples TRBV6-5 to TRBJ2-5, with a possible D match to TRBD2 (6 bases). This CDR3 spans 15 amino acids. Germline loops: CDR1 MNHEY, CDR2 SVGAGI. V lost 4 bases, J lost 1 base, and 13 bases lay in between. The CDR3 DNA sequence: TGTGCCAGCAGTTCGGGGGACGGGGGCCAAGAGACCCAGTACTTC. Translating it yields CASSSGDGGQETQYF.

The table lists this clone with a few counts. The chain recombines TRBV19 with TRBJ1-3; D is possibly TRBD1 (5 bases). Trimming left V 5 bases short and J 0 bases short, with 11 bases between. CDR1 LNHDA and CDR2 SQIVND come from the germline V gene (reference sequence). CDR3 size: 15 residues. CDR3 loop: CASSRLQGSGNTIYF. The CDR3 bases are TGTGCCAGTAGTCGTCTCCAGGGCTCTGGAAACACCATATATTTT.

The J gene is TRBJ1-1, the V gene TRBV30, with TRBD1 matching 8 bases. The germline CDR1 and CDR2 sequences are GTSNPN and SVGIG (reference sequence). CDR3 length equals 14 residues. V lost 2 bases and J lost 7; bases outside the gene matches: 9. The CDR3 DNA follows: TGTGCCTGGAGTAAACGACAGGGGACCCGTGAAGCTTTCTTT. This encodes CAWSKRQGTREAFF.

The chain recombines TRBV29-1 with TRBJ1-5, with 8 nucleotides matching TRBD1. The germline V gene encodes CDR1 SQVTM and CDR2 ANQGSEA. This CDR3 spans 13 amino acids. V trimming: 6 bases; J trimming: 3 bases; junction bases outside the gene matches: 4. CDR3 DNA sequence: TGCAGCGTCGGGACAGGCGTCAATCAGCCCCAGCATTTT. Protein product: CSVGTGVNQPQHF.

CDR3 amino acids: CASSLVGGGETQYF. CDR3 DNA sequence: TGCGCCAGCAGCTTGGTTGGGGGAGGGGAGACCCAGTACTTC. The chain uses TRBV5-1 and TRBJ2-5, with TRBD2 identical over 7 bases. V was pared by 0 bases and J by 5 bases, with 4 bases of the junction left unmatched. CDR3 size: 14 residues. Germline assignment: CDR1 SGHRS and CDR2 YFSETQ.

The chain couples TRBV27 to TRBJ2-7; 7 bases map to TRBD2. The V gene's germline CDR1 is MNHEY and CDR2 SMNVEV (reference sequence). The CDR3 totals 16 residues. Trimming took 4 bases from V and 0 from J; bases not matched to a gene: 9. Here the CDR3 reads CASSSKTSGASYEQYF. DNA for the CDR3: TGTGCCAGCAGTTCCAAGACGAGCGGGGCCTCCTACGAGCAGTACTTC.

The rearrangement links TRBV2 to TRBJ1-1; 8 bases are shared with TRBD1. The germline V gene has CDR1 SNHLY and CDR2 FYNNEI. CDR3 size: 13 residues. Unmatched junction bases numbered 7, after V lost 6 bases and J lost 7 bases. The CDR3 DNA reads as TGTGCCAGCAGGCCAAGAGGACAGGGTGAAGCTTTCTTT. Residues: CASRPRGQGEAFF.

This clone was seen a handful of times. The chain's CDR3 is CASSPPSGTYEQYF. CDR3 bases: TGTGCCAGCTCACCACCGTCAGGTACCTACGAGCAGTACTTC. The chain links TRBV18 to TRBJ2-5, with D uncertain. The DNA end is more similar to TRBJ2-7, so the J call may be wrong. This CDR3 has 14 amino acids. Germline V gene sequence: CDR1 KGHSH, CDR2 LQKENI.

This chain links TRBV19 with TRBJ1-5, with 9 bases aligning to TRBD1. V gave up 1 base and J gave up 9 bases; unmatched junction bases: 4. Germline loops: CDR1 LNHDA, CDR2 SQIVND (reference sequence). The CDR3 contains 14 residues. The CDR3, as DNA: TGTGCCAGTAGTATAGGACAGGGGGGCCGGCCCCAGCATTTT. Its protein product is CASSIGQGGRPQHF.

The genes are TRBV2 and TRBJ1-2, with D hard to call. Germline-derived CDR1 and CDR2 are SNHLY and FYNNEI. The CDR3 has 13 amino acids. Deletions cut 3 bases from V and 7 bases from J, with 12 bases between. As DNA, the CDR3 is TGTGCCAGCAGTGATTTCCCCTCCGGTGGCTACACCTTC. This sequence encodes CASSDFPSGGYTF. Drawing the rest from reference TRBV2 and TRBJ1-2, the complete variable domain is EPEVTQTPSHQVTQMGQEVILRCVPISNHLYFYWYRQILGQKVEFLVSFYNNEISEKSEIFDDQFSVERPDGSNFTLKIRSTKLEDSAMYFCASSDFPSGGYTFGSGTRLTVV.